The entry below describes one TCR beta chain. No antigen is known for it. During construction of the library, unique molecular identifiers were attached to individual cDNA molecules for quantitative, reproducible TCR counting. TCRdb passed the RACE reads through MiXCR, listing each CDR3 protein once. Counted here are about 82,000 distinct CDR3 sequences, 10% to 15% occurring once; the ten biggest clones make up around 5.8%. This entry belongs to a study of human T cells and chemical hapten exposure. Notes on the study in general: While controls formed fewer of them, expanded TCRs formed significantly more large CDR3 similarity clusters.

CDR1 is MDHEN, CDR2 SYDVKM, per germline. Deletions cut 5 bases from V and 0 bases from J, with 10 bases between. The CDR3 extends over 14 amino acids. The time point was: patch test 3, about 24 weeks after DPC sensitization. As to treatment: therapeutic diphenylcyclopropenone sensitization with weekly scalp DPC. Material: whole blood, obtained in connection with sensitization to the hapten diphenylcyclopropenone (DPC). This clonotype was obtained from a woman in her forties or fifties with alopecia areata. Some clones in this sample may be carry-over from other donors' samples. The rearrangement joins TRBV28 to TRBJ1-1; D is uncertain. CDR3 in amino acids: CASSALGMNTEAFF. CDR3 in DNA: TGTGCCAGCAGTGCCCTGGGTATGAACACTGAAGCTTTCTTT.